The T cell receptor beta chain described here comes from a study of cytotoxic CD8 clonotypes in ibrutinib-treated CLL. Findings and caveats of the study: Lymph node repertoires were not studied, and sampling times were unmatched.

The table came from immunoSEQ multiplex PCR; TCRdb's copy has only in-frame clones and leaves some out. The table includes 250,000 to 350,000 clones, 60% to 80% detected once. V was cut by 4 bases and J by 6 bases, with 17 bases left in between. Germline V gene sequence: CDR1 SGHRS, CDR2 YFSETQ. The CDR3 has 15 amino acids. Details on this clone: What it binds is unknown.

The clonotype was recovered from a human donor with chronic lymphocytic leukemia. Source: PBMCs, taken at disease progression, from a patient treated with ibrutinib. The chain employs TRBV5-1 and TRBJ2-1; possibly TRBD1 or TRBD2 for D (5 bases each). For the CDR3, the DNA is TGCGCCAGCAGCGGGACGACTGGATCTCCCAATGAGCAGTTCTTC. It yields the protein CASSGTTGSPNEQFF. The entire variable domain, with the rest obtained from reference TRBV5-1 and TRBJ2-1, is as follows: KAGVTQTPRYLIKTRGQQVTLSCSPISGHRSVSWYQQTPGQGLQFLFEYFSETQRNKGNFPGRFSGRQFSNSRSEMNVSTLELGDSALYLCASSGTTGSPNEQFFGPGTRLTVL.